Listed here are 23 T cell receptor beta chains from one sample, sequenced in a study of blood T cell repertoires in COVID-19. Libraries were prepared by immunoSEQ multiplex PCR; TCRdb keeps only in-frame clonotypes and omits some of them. The sample yields over 150,000 clones, approximately 80% seen once. Specimen: peripheral blood. All receptors come from a woman aged 60-75 years with acute or convalescent COVID-19.

V is TRBV6-6 and J is TRBJ1-1; D ambiguous. V was cut by 0 bases and J by 1 base, with 6 bases left in between. Germline V gene lookup returns CDR1 MNHNY and CDR2 SVGAGI (reference sequence). This CDR3 has 14 amino acids. CDR3 sequence (DNA): TGTGCCAGCAGTTACTCAAAGCAGAACACTGAAGCTTTCTTT. It yields the protein CASSYSKQNTEAFF.

The CDR3: CASSQDWGEDTEAFF. The CDR3, as DNA: TGTGCCAGCAGCCAAGATTGGGGGGAAGACACTGAAGCTTTCTTT. The genes are TRBV4-2 and TRBJ1-1, with a weak D call TRBD1 (5 bases). This CDR3 contains 15 residues. The germline V and J ends were trimmed by 0 bases and 3 bases, with 11 bases remaining between them. Germline lookup yields CDR1 LGHNA and CDR2 YNFKEQ.

The chain has TRBV13 and TRBJ1-5; no reliable D call. Germline V gives CDR1 PRHDT, CDR2 FYEKMQ (reference sequence). The CDR3 sequence is 13 residues long. Trimming removed 5 bases from V and 5 bases from J, with 10 bases in between. DNA of the CDR3: TGTGCCAGCAGCAGAGGCCGAGATCAGCCCCAGCATTTT. Translation: CASSRGRDQPQHF.

V usage is TRBV28 and J usage is TRBJ1-2; 9 bases agree with TRBD1. The V gene's germline CDR1 is MDHEN and CDR2 SYDVKM. V lost 4 bases and J lost 5; bases outside the gene matches: 5. There are 14 residues in the CDR3. The CDR3 loop is CASSSFGTGYGYTF. The CDR3 nucleotides are TGTGCCAGCAGTTCCTTCGGGACAGGGTATGGCTACACCTTC.

The chain employs TRBV6-5 and TRBJ1-2; 7 bases align to TRBD1. In germline, CDR1 is MNHEY, CDR2 SVGAGI. Losses at the gene ends were 4 bases for V and 2 bases for J; bases not matched to a gene: 4. The CDR3 extends over 14 amino acids. The CDR3 protein is CASSLDRLNYGYTF. The CDR3 DNA is TGTGCCAGCAGTTTGGACAGGCTGAACTATGGCTACACCTTC.

For the CDR3, the DNA is TGTGCCAGTAGTATAGACGGACAGGGTCCACATCAGCCCCAGCATTTT. Translated: CASSIDGQGPHQPQHF. The rearrangement uses TRBV19 and TRBJ1-5, with 8 nucleotides matching TRBD1. The junction had 6 bases not matched to a gene; V was cut back by 0 bases and J by 5 bases. From germline, CDR1 is LNHDA and CDR2 SQIVND (reference sequence). The CDR3 length is 16 residues.

The J gene is TRBJ2-1, the V gene TRBV18; 8 nucleotides match TRBD2. Germline V gives CDR1 KGHSH, CDR2 LQKENI. There are 16 residues in the CDR3. The V segment lost 5 bases and the J segment 0 bases; nucleotides outside the gene matches: 6. CDR3 in amino acids: CASSSAAGGSYNEQFF. In nucleotides, the CDR3 is TGTGCCAGCTCATCTGCGGCGGGGGGCTCCTACAATGAGCAGTTCTTC.

The chain has TRBV7-2 and TRBJ2-2; D is possibly TRBD2 (6 bases). Germline V lookup: CDR1 SGHTA, CDR2 FQGNSA. Deletions cut 5 bases from V and 2 bases from J, with 12 bases between. The CDR3 loop spans 15 amino acids. CDR3 DNA sequence: TGTGCCAGCAGCCTTGTGGGACTCAACACCGGGGAGCTGTTTTTT. This encodes CASSLVGLNTGELFF.

The chain has TRBV6-5 and TRBJ1-3; TRBD1 aligns across 7 bases. Germline lookup yields CDR1 MNHEY and CDR2 SVGAGI. The CDR3 spans 15 residues. Trimming at V came to 7 bases and at J to 4 bases, leaving 10 bases not matched to a gene. The chain's CDR3 is CASKLRGRGGNTIYF. The CDR3 DNA is TGTGCCAGCAAATTGAGGGGGCGTGGAGGAAACACCATATATTTT.

The chain employs TRBV18 and TRBJ2-5; the D gene is possibly TRBD1 (5 bases). Per the germline V gene, CDR1 is KGHSH and CDR2 is LQKENI. V was trimmed by 3 bases and J by 5 bases, leaving 19 bases between them. The CDR3 loop spans 16 amino acids. CDR3 residues: CASSPIDSPIRETQYF. CDR3 DNA sequence: TGTGCCAGCTCACCCATTGACAGTCCCATCCGGGAGACCCAGTACTTC.

The chain carries TRBV5-1 and TRBJ1-4; D not resolved. Germline lookup yields CDR1 SGHRS and CDR2 YFSETQ. V gave up 3 bases and J gave up 8 bases, with 20 bases separating them. The CDR3 totals 16 residues. The CDR3 DNA sequence: TGCGCCAGCAGCTCGCTTCCTGTGAGTGCTCGGGAAAAACTGTTTTTT. Translated, it gives CASSSLPVSAREKLFF.

This clone was detected a few times. The chain joins TRBV7-9 to TRBJ2-7, with D hard to call. The CDR3 length is 11 residues. V was pared by 2 bases and J by 6 bases, with 5 bases between. Germline V gives CDR1 SEHNR, CDR2 FQNEAQ (reference sequence). The CDR3 here is CASSLIGEQYF. The CDR3 DNA reads TGTGCCAGCAGCTTAATCGGCGAGCAGTACTTC.

V and J are TRBV5-1 and TRBJ2-1, with 7 bases that match TRBD1. Germline V lookup: CDR1 SGHRS, CDR2 YFSETQ. J was trimmed by 4 bases and V by 3 bases; bases with no gene match: 13. CDR3 length equals 17 residues. The CDR3 DNA follows: TGCGCCAGCAGCTACCGGACAGGCGAAACGGGGTACAATGAGCAGTTCTTC. As protein: CASSYRTGETGYNEQFF.

The chain combines TRBV28 with TRBJ2-1; 8 nucleotides match TRBD2. With 5 bases clipped from V and 3 bases from J, the junction kept 3 bases outside the gene matches. This CDR3 is 14 amino acids long. Germline CDR1 MDHEN, CDR2 SYDVKM. The CDR3 bases are TGTGCCAGCAGTCCGGGGGGGCACTACAATGAGCAGTTCTTC. This gives the protein CASSPGGHYNEQFF. The full variable domain, with the rest looked up from reference TRBV28 and TRBJ2-1, is DVKVTQSSRYLVKRTGEKVFLECVQDMDHENMFWYRQDPGLGLRLIYFSYDVKMKEKGDIPEGYSVSREKKERFSLILESASTNQTSMYLCASSPGGHYNEQFFGPGTRLTVL.

The chain combines TRBV15 with TRBJ1-2; a possible D gene is TRBD1 (5 bases). Looked up from germline, CDR1 is LNHNV and CDR2 is YYDKDF (reference sequence). Trimming removed 3 bases from V and 4 bases from J, with 15 bases in between. The CDR3 sequence is 15 residues long. The CDR3 coding sequence is TGTGCCACCAGCAGCGGAGCAGGGTCCCTCTATGGCTACACCTTC. Protein sequence: CATSSGAGSLYGYTF.

CDR3 coding DNA: TGTGCCAGCAGCCGATATAGCTATAATTCACCCCTCCACTTT. It specifies CASSRYSYNSPLHF. The rearrangement uses TRBV11-1 and TRBJ1-6; D gene unclear. In germline, CDR1 is SGHAT, CDR2 FQDESV (reference sequence). CDR3 length: 14 residues. V shed 5 bases and J shed 3 bases, with 8 bases lying between them.

V is TRBV7-9 and J is TRBJ2-1, with D perhaps TRBD2 (6 bases). This CDR3 is 14 amino acids long. V lost 2 bases to trimming and J lost 7 bases, with 12 bases between them. Per the germline V gene, CDR1 is SEHNR and CDR2 is FQNEAQ (reference sequence). CDR3 nucleotides: TGTGCCAGCAGCTTATCGGGACTCCAAAATGAGCAGTTCTTC. Translation gives CASSLSGLQNEQFF.

The chain combines TRBV5-1 with TRBJ2-5, with a possible D match to TRBD1 (5 bases). V lost 4 bases and J lost 0, with 10 bases in between. The CDR3 runs to 14 residues. The germline V gene has CDR1 SGHRS and CDR2 YFSETQ. CDR3 coding DNA: TGCGCCAGCAGCCCTGACAGTTACCAAGAGACCCAGTACTTC. Protein: CASSPDSYQETQYF. The whole variable domain, remainder taken from reference TRBV5-1 and TRBJ2-5, is KAGVTQTPRYLIKTRGQQVTLSCSPISGHRSVSWYQQTPGQGLQFLFEYFSETQRNKGNFPGRFSGRQFSNSRSEMNVSTLELGDSALYLCASSPDSYQETQYFGPGTRLLVL.

The chain has TRBV28 and TRBJ1-5; D is uncertain. With 0 bases removed from V and 6 bases from J, the gap between germline ends came to 3 bases. CDR1 is MDHEN, CDR2 SYDVKM, per germline. This CDR3 comprises 12 residues. The CDR3 sequence: CASSLWAQPQHF. DNA for the CDR3: TGTGCCAGCAGTTTATGGGCTCAGCCCCAGCATTTT.

This chain links TRBV6-1 with TRBJ2-7, with a possible D match to TRBD1 (6 bases). CDR1 is MNHNS and CDR2 is SASEGT in the germline V gene. This CDR3 comprises 14 residues. The V end lost 3 bases, the J end lost 5 bases, and 14 bases lay between the germline ends. In DNA, the CDR3 is TGTGCCAGCAGTGATGTCTCTGGGGGCCACGAGCAGTACGTC. This gives the protein CASSDVSGGHEQYV.

The rearrangement joins TRBV7-8 to TRBJ1-2, with TRBD1 matching 8 bases. Trimming cost V 5 bases and J 4 bases; bases outside gene matches: 9. Germline CDR1 reads SGHVS; CDR2 reads FQNEAQ. The CDR3 loop spans 15 amino acids. In nucleotides, the CDR3 is TGTGCCAGCAGCAGAGCGACAGGGGCAGGCTATGGCTACACCTTC. Its translation is CASSRATGAGYGYTF.

V usage is TRBV5-1 and J usage is TRBJ1-3; TRBD1 matches 9 bases. CDR3 length: 18 amino acids. V lost 4 bases to trimming and J lost 0 bases; unmatched junction nucleotides: 11. Germline V gene lookup returns CDR1 SGHRS and CDR2 YFSETQ. Written as DNA, the CDR3 is TGCGCCAGCAGCCTAACATACAGGGGGCCCTCCTCTGGAAACACCATATATTTT. Its translation is CASSLTYRGPSSGNTIYF. The full variable domain, its missing parts supplied by reference TRBV5-1 and TRBJ1-3, is KAGVTQTPRYLIKTRGQQVTLSCSPISGHRSVSWYQQTPGQGLQFLFEYFSETQRNKGNFPGRFSGRQFSNSRSEMNVSTLELGDSALYLCASSLTYRGPSSGNTIYFGEGSWLTVV.

Only a few counts were recorded for this clone. The chain links TRBV27 to TRBJ2-3; 9 bases map to TRBD2. J was trimmed by 2 bases and V by 0 bases; bases with no gene match: 9. This CDR3 has 18 residues. Germline CDR1 MNHEY, CDR2 SMNVEV (reference sequence). The CDR3 DNA is TGTGCCAGCAGTTTATCGAAGGGACTAGCCCTGGCCACAGATACGCAGTATTTT. Amino acid sequence: CASSLSKGLALATDTQYF.